This TCR beta chain was captured by sequencing in a study of CD8+ T cells in alopecia areata. Whole-study context: Severity was scored as percentage of affected scalp area in treated patients.

As for this clone: Its antigen is unidentified.

Notes on the study in general: For patients receiving tofacitinib, scalp clonality and expanded CD8+ clones among the top 100 significantly decreased.

The V and J ends lost 4 bases and 5 bases, in that order; junction bases with no gene match: 10. CDR3 length: 16 residues. CDR1 GTSNPN and CDR2 SVGIG come from the germline V gene (reference sequence). Stated treatment: oral pan-JAK inhibitor, 5-10 mg twice daily. The investigators collected lesional scalp punch biopsies and peripheral blood from alopecia areata patients. As the sequencing template, cDNA was produced by extracting RNA and reverse transcribing it. Profiled with immunoSEQ multiplex PCR; TCRdb holds only in-frame clones, not every one. The repertoire consists of under 200,000 clones, with around three fifths occurring once and the leading ten covering around 14%.

The sample in question was CD4+ T cells sorted from blood, obtained at week 24, from a patient treated with tofacitinib. The TCR comes from a human donor with alopecia areata. The J gene is TRBJ1-6, the V gene TRBV30, with 8 bases matching TRBD1. This CDR3 is CAWTGRTGQNNSPLHF. CDR3 bases: TGTGCCTGGACCGGAAGGACAGGGCAAAATAATTCACCCCTCCACTTT.